The clone carrying this T cell receptor (beta chain) appeared a single time. What it binds is not known. The length of the CDR3 is 13 residues. The ends were cut back, 3 bases at V and 2 bases at J, with 8 bases in the middle. CDR1 and CDR2 from the germline V gene are KGHSH and LQKENI. The record originates from a study of cytomegalovirus exposure and HLA in healthy donors. Only in-frame clones appear in the TCRdb table, and some are missing; sequencing was by immunoSEQ multiplex PCR. The sample yields 55,000 to 70,000 clones, around 94% seen once. The study, taken as a whole, reports: A subsequent analysis found that TCR clusters from the first cohort also tended to co-occur in the 130 or so validation repertoires, with approximately 95% of cluster scores above 0. Reported performance of the classifier showed diagnosis of cytomegalovirus status with high specificity and sensitivity. In vitro testing confirmed a few CMV-associated chains as specific for CMV antigens.

The donors were in the roughly 120-subject validation cohort, distinct from the roughly 600-subject first cohort. V gene TRBV18 combines with J gene TRBJ2-7; D remains ambiguous. What was sequenced was PBMCs. The source of this sequence is a man aged 18 to 29 in good health and CMV-seronegative. The CDR3: CASSPAATYEQYF. As DNA, the CDR3 is TGTGCCAGCTCACCCGCGGCAACCTACGAGCAGTACTTC. Combining the CDR3 with reference TRBV18 and TRBJ2-7 gives the whole variable domain NAGVMQNPRHLVRRRGQEARLRCSPMKGHSHVYWYRQLPEEGLKFMVYLQKENIIDESGMPKERFSAEFPKEGPSILRIQQVVRGDSAAYFCASSPAATYEQYFGPGTRLTVT.